This T cell receptor (beta chain) was sequenced in a study of cytomegalovirus exposure and HLA in healthy donors. CDR1 and CDR2 from the germline V gene are SGHNT and YENEEA. This CDR3 has 13 residues. V was clipped by 5 bases and J by 8 bases, with 15 bases between them. 13 Jbeta primers and 60 Vbeta primers were used for the PCR. Sequencing was performed with immunoSEQ multiplex PCR; in TCRdb, only in-frame clones are kept and a portion is missing. This table holds 180,000 or so clones, 60% to 80% found once. The chain has TRBV11-3 and TRBJ1-2; tentatively, D is TRBD1 (5 bases). This sequence originates from a woman aged 35 to 49 in good health and CMV-seropositive. Sequenced material: PBMCs. CDR3: CASSHPSGGGYTF. The CDR3 bases are TGTGCCAGCAGCCACCCTTCGGGGGGAGGCTACACCTTC. The variable domain in full, with the rest retrieved from reference TRBV11-3 and TRBJ1-2, is EAGVVQSPRYKIIEKKQPVAFWCNPISGHNTLYWYLQNLGQGPELLIRYENEEAVDDSQLPKDRFSAERLKGVDSTLKIQPAELGDSAVYLCASSHPSGGGYTFGSGTRLTVV.